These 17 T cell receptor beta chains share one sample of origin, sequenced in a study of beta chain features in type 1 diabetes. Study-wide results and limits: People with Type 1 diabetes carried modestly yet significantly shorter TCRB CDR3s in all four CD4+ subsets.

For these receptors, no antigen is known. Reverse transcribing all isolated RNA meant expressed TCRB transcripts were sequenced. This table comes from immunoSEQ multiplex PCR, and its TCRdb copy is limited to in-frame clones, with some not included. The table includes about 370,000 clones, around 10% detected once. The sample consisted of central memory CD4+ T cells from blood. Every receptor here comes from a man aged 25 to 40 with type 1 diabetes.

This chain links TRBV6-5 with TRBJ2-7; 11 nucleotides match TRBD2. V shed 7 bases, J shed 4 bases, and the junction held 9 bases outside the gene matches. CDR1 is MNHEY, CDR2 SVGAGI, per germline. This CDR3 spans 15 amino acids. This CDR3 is CASTLGTSGQYEQYF. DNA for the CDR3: TGTGCCAGCACTCTCGGGACTAGCGGCCAATACGAGCAGTACTTC.

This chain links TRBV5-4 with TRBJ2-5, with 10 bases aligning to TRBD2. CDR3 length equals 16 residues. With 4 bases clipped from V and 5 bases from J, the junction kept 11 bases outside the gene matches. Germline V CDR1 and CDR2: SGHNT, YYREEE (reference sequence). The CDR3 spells CASSRGASGSVETQYF. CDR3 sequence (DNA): TGTGCCAGCAGCAGGGGGGCTAGCGGGAGCGTGGAGACCCAGTACTTC.

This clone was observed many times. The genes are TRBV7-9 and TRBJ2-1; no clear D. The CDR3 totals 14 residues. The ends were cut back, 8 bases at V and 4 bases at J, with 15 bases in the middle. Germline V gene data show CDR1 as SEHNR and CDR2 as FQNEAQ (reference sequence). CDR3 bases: TGTGCCAGCGCCATTAGTACTTCTTACAATGAGCAGTTCTTC. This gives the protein CASAISTSYNEQFF.

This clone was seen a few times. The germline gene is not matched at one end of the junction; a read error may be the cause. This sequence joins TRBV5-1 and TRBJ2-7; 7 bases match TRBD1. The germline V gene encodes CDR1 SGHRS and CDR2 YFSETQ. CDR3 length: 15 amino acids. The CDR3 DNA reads TGTGCCAGCAGTCGCGCGACAGGGTACGGGTACGAGCAGTACTTC. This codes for CASSRATGYGYEQYF.

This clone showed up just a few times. The CDR3 spells CASSSDQPQHF. As DNA, the CDR3 is TGTGCCAGCAGTTCAGACCAGCCCCAGCATTTT. V and J are TRBV28 and TRBJ1-5; no firm D call. Trimming removed 4 bases at V and 7 bases at J, with 5 bases between. Germline lookup yields CDR1 MDHEN and CDR2 SYDVKM. The CDR3 spans 11 residues.

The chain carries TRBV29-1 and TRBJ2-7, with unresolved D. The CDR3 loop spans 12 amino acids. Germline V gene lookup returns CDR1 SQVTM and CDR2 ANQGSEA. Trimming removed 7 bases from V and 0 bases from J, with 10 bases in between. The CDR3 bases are TGCAGCGCTCAGTCCGACTCCTACGAGCAGTACTTC. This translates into CSAQSDSYEQYF.

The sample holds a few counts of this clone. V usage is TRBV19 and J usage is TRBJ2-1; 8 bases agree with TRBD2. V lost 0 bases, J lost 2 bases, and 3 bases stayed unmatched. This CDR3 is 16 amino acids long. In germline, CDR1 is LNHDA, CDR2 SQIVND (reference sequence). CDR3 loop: CASSIDRSGTYNEQFF. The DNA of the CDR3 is TGTGCCAGTAGTATAGACCGTAGCGGGACCTACAATGAGCAGTTCTTC.

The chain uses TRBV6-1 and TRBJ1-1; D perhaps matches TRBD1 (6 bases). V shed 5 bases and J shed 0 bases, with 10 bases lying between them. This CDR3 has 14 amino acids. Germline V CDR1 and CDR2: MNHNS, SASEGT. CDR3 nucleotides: TGTGCCAGCAGTCCCGACAGGCTGAACACTGAAGCTTTCTTT. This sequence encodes CASSPDRLNTEAFF.

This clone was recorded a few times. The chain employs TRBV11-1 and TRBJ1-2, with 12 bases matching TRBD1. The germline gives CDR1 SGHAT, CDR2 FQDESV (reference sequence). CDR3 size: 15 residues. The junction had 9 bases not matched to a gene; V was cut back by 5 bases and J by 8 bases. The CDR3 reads CASSPRDRGPEGYTF. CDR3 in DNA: TGTGCCAGCAGCCCCCGGGACAGGGGGCCGGAGGGCTACACCTTC.

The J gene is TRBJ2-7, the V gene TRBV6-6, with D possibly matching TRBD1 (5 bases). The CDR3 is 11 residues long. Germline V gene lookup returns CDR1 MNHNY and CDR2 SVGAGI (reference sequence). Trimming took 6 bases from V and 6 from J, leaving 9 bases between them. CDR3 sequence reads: CASSPDSEQYF. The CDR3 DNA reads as TGTGCCAGCAGCCCCGACAGCGAGCAGTACTTC.

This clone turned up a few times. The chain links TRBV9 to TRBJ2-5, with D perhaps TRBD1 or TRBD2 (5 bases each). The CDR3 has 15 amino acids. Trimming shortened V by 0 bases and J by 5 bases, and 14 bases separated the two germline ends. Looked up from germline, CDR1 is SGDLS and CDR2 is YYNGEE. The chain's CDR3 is CASSVGGDRGETQYF. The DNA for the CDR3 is TGTGCCAGCAGCGTAGGAGGGGACCGTGGGGAGACCCAGTACTTC.

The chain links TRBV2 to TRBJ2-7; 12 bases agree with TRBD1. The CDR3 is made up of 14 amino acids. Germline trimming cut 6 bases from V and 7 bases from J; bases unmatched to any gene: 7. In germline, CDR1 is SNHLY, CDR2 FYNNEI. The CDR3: CASSPGQGAREQYF. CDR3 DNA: TGTGCCAGCAGCCCGGGACAGGGGGCTAGGGAGCAGTACTTC.

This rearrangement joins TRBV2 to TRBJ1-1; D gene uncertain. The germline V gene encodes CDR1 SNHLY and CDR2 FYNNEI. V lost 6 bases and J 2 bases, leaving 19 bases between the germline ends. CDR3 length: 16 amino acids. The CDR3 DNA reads TGTGCCAGCAGGAGGTCGGCGGGAATGGTAAACACTGAAGCTTTCTTT. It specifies CASRRSAGMVNTEAFF.

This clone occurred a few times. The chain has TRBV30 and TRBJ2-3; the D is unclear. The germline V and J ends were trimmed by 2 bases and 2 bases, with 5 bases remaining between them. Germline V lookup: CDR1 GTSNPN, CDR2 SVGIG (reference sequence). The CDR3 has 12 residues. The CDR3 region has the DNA TGTGCCTGGAGTACGGACACAGATACGCAGTATTTT. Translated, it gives CAWSTDTDTQYF.

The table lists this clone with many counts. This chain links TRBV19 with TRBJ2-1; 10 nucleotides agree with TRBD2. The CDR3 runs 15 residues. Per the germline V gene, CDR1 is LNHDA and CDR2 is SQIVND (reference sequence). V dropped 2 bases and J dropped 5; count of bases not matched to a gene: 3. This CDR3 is CASSISLAGNNEQFF. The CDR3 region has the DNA TGTGCCAGTAGTATATCACTAGCGGGGAACAATGAGCAGTTCTTC.

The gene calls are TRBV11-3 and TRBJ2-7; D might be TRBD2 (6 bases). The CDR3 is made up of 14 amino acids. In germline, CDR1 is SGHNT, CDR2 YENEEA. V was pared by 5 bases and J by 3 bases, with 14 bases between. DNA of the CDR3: TGTGCCAGCAGCCTAGCGAGCACTAGCTACGAGCAGTACTTC. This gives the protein CASSLASTSYEQYF.

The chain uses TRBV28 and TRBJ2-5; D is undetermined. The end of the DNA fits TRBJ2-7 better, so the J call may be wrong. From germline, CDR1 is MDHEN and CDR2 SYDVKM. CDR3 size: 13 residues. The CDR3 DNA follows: TGTGCCAGCAGTAACGACGGAGCGTACGAGCAGTACTTC. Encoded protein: CASSNDGAYEQYF.